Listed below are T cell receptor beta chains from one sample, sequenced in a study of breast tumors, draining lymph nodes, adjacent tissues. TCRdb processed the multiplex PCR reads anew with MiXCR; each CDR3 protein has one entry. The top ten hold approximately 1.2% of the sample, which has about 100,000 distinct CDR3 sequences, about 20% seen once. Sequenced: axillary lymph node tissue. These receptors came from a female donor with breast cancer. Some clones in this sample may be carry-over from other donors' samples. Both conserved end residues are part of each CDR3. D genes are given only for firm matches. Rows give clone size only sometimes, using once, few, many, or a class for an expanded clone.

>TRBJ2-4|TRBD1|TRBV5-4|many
TGTGCCAGCAGCTTGGCCTCAAACCAGGGGGCGCGGAACTTC
CASSLASNQGARNF
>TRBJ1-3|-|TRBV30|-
TGTGCCTGGACCAATAGGGGTGGTGGAAACACCATATATTTT
CAWTNRGGGNTIYF
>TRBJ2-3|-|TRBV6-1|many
TGTGCCAGCAGTGATAGGGGGGGTCCAGATACGCAGTATTTT
CASSDRGGPDTQYF
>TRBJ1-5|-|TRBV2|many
TGTGCCAGCAGGGACAATTCCGGGACAAATAATCAGCCCCAGCATTTT
CASRDNSGTNNQPQHF
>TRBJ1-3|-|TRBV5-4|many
TGTGCCAGCAGCTTGGCTGGGGGATTTTCCTCTGGAAACACCATATATTTT
CASSLAGGFSSGNTIYF
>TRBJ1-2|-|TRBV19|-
TGTGCCAGTAGGAAGATGACAGATACTAACTATGGCTACACCTTC
CASRKMTDTNYGYTF
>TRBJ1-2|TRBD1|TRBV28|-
TGTGCCAGCAGTGCTCCGGGACAGGGGGCTGACGGGGGCTACACCTTC
CASSAPGQGADGGYTF
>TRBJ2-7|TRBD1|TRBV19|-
TGTGCCAGTAGTAAAGACAGGGCAGTCTCCTACGAGCAGTACTTC
CASSKDRAVSYEQYF
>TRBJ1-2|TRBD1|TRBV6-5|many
TGTGCCAGCAGCAGGGACAGCTGGGTAGGCTACACCTTC
CASSRDSWVGYTF
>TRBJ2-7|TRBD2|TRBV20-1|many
TGCAGGGGGGCCGAGACTAGCGGGATCTACGAGCAGTACTTC
CRGAETSGIYEQYF
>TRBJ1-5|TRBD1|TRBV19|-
TGTGCCAGTAGTATAGGGTGGGGCCCGGGACAGGGGGTAAAAAAAACCCCTCAGCCCCAGCATTTT
CASSIGWGPGQGVKKTPQPQHF
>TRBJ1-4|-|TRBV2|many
TGTGCCACGGGGGACTCTAATGAAAAACTGTTTTTT
CATGDSNEKLFF
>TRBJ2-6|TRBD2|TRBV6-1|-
TGTGCCAGCTCACGGGGGGACTCTGGGGCCAACGTCCTGACTTTC
CASSRGDSGANVLTF
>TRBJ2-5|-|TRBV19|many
TGTGCCAGTAGTATAACGATTCAAGAGACCCAGTACTTC
CASSITIQETQYF
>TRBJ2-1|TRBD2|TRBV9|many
TGTGCCAGCACCGTGAGCGGGAGTCCCAATGAGCAGTTCTTC
CASTVSGSPNEQFF
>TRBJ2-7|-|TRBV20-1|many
TGCAGTGCTAGAGGTAAACCTGGGGCAGGAGACGAGCAGTACTTC
CSARGKPGAGDEQYF
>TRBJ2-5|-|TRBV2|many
TGTGCCAGCCGGGAAGGCAGATTCCAAGAGACCCAGTACTTC
CASREGRFQETQYF